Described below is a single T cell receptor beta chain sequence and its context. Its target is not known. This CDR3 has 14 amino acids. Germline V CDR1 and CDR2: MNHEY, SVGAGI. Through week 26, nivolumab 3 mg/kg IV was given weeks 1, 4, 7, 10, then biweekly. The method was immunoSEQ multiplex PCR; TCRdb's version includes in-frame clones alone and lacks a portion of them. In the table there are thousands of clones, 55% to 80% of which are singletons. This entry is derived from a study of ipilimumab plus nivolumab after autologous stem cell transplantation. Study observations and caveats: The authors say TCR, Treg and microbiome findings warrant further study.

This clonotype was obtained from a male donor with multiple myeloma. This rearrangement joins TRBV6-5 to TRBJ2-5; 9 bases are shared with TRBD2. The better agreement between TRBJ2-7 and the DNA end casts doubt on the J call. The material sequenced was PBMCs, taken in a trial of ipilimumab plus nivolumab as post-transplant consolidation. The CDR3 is CASSYRLAGYEQYF. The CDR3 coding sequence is TGTGCCAGCAGTTACCGGCTAGCGGGGTACGAGCAGTACTTC.